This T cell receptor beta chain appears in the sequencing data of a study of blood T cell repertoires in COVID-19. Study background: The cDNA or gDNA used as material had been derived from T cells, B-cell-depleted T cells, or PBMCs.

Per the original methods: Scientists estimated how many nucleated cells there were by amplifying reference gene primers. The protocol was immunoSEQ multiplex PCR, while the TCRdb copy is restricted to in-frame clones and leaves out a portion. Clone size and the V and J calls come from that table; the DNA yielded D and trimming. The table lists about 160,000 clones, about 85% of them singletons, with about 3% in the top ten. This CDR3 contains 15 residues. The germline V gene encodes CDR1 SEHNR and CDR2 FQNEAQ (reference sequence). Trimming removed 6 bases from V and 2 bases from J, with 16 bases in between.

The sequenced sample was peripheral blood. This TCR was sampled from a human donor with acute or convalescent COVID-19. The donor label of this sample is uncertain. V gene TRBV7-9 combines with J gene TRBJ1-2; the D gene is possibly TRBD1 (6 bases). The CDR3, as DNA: TGTGCCAGCAGTTCCTCGGGGGGCCTCAACTATGGCTACACCTTC. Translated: CASSSSGGLNYGYTF.